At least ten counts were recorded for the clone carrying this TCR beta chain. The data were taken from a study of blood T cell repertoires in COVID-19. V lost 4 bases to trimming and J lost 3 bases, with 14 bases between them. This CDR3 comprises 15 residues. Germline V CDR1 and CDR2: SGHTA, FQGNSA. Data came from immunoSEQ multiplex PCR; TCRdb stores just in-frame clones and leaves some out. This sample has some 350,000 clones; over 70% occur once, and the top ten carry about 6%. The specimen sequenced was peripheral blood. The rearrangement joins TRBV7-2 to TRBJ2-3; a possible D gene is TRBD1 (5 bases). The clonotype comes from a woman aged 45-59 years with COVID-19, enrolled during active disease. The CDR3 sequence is CASSSGAIQTDTQYF. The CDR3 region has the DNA TGTGCCAGCAGCTCTGGGGCTATCCAAACAGATACGCAGTATTTT. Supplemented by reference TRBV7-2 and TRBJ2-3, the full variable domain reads GAGVSQSPSNKVTEKGKDVELRCDPISGHTALYWYRQSLGQGLEFLIYFQGNSAPDKSGLPSDRFSAERTGGSVSTLTIQRTQQEDSAVYLCASSSGAIQTDTQYFGPGTRLTVL.